This T cell receptor beta chain was documented in a study of blood T cell repertoires in COVID-19. Overall study context: COVID-19 samples collected from the United States, Italy and Spain covered acute and convalescent phases. PBMCs, B-cell-depleted T cells, or T cells were the source of the cDNA or gDNA that made up the material.

TCRdb's table, derived via immunoSEQ multiplex PCR, lists solely in-frame clones and lacks some. The sample holds fewer than 200,000 clones, 88% seen once. V shed 6 bases, J shed 6 bases, and the junction held 8 bases outside the gene matches. This CDR3 region has 15 residues. Germline V gene sequence: CDR1 MRHNA, CDR2 SNTAGT. V gene TRBV6-4 combines with J gene TRBJ2-2; 9 bases are a match to TRBD1. The sequence was obtained from a man aged 60 to 75 with acute or convalescent COVID-19. The source material was peripheral blood. CDR3 in amino acids: CASRAGTGMSGELFF. The DNA for the CDR3 is TGTGCCAGCAGAGCCGGGACAGGGATGTCCGGGGAGCTGTTTTTT.